This T cell receptor (beta chain) was identified in a study of blood T cell repertoires in COVID-19. Looking at the study overall: The United States, Italy and Spain were the sources of the acute and convalescent COVID-19 samples.

Profiled with immunoSEQ multiplex PCR; TCRdb holds only in-frame clones, not every one. Among a few hundred thousand clones, around 91% were seen once, and the ten largest hold about 9.9%. The length of the CDR3 is 17 residues. Looked up from germline, CDR1 is KGHSH and CDR2 is LQKENI. V lost 4 bases, J lost 0 bases, and 18 bases lay in between. Participants came from about 23 US areas, aged roughly 18 to 89 years. Assignments of participants to cohorts depended upon their own reported clinical history. Recovered participants had two consecutive negative NP/OP PCR tests, healthcare professional clearance, or symptom resolution.

The chain has TRBV18 and TRBJ2-5, with D perhaps TRBD1 (6 bases). This receptor was obtained from a woman between 40 and 50 years old who had recovered from COVID-19. Sequenced input: PBMCs or T cells enriched from blood (not recorded which). This CDR3 is CASSLSGVTGYQETQYF. The DNA for the CDR3 is TGTGCCAGCTCACTTTCAGGTGTTACAGGGTACCAAGAGACCCAGTACTTC.